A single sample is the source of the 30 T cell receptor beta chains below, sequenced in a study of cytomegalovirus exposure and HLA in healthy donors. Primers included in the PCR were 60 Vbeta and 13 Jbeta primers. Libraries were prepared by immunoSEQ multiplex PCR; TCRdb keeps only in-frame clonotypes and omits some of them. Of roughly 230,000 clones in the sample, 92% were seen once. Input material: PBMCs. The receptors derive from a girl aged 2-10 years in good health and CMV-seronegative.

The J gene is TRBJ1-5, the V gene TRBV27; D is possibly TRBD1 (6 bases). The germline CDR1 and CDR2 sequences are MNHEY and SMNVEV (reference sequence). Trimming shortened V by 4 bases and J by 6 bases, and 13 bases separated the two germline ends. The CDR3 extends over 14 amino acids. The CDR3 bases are TGTGCCAGCAGTTCCCGGGACACGGGTCAGCCCCAGCATTTT. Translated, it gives CASSSRDTGQPQHF.

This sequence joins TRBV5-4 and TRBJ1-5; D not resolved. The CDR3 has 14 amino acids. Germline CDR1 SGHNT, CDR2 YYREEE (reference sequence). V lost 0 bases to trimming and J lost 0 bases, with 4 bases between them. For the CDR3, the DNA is TGTGCCAGCAGCTTGGACAGTAGCAATCAGCCCCAGCATTTT. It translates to CASSLDSSNQPQHF.

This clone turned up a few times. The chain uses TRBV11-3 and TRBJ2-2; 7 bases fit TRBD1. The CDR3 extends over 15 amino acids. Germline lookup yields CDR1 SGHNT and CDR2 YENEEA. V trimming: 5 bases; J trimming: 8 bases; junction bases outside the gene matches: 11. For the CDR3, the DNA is TGTGCCAGCAGCCTCGGGACAGCCCTTTTGGGGGAGCTGTTTTTT. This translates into CASSLGTALLGELFF.

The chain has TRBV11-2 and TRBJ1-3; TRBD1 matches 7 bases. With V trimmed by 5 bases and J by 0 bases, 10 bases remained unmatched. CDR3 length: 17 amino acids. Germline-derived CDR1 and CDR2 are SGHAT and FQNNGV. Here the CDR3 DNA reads TGTGCCAGCAGCCGGACAGGTACCGCTCTCTCTGGAAACACCATATATTTT. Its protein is CASSRTGTALSGNTIYF.

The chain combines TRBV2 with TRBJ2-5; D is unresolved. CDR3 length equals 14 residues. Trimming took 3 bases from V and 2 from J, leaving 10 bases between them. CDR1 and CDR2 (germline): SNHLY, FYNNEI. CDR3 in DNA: TGTGCCAGCAGTGATTTCGGGTTTCAAGAGACCCAGTACTTC. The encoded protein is CASSDFGFQETQYF.

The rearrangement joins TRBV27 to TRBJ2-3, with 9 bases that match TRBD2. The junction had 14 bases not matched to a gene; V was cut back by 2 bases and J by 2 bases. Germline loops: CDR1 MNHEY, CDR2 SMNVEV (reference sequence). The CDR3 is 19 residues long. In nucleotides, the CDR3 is TGTGCCAGCAGTTTAGTGGGAGGGGCGGGAGGGCCAAACACAGATACGCAGTATTTT. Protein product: CASSLVGGAGGPNTDTQYF.

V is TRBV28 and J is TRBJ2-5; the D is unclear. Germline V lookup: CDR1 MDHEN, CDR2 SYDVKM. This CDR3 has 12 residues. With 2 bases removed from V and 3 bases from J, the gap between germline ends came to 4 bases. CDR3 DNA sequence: TGTGCCAGCAGTTTACAGAAAGAGACCCAGTACTTC. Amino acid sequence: CASSLQKETQYF.

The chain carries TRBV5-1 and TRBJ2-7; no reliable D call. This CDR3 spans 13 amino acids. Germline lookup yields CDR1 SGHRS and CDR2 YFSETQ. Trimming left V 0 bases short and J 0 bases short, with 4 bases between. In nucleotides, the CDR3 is TGCGCCAGCAGCTTGGCTAGCTCCTACGAGCAGTACTTC. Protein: CASSLASSYEQYF.

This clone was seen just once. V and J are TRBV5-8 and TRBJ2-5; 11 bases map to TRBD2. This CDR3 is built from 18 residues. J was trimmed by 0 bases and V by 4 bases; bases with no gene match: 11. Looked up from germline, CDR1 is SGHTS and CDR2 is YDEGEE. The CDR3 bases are TGTGCCAGCAGCCAACGCCTCCTAGCGGGGGGATACCAAGAGACCCAGTACTTC. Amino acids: CASSQRLLAGGYQETQYF.

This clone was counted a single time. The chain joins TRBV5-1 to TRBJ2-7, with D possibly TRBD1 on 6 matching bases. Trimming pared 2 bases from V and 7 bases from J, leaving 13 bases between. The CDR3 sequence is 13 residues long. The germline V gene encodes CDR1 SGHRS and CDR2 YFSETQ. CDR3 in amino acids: CASSLGQTLEQYF. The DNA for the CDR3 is TGCGCCAGCAGCTTAGGACAGACACTGGAGCAGTACTTC.

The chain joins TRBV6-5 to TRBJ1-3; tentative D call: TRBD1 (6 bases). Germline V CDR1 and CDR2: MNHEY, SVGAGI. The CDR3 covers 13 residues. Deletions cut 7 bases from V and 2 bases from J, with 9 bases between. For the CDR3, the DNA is TGTGCCAGCAACCCAGGGGCTGGAAACACCATATATTTT. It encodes CASNPGAGNTIYF.

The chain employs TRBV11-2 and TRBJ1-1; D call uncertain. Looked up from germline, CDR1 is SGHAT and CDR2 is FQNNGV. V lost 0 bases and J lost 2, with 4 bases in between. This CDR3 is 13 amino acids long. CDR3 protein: CASSLELNTEAFF. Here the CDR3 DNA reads TGTGCCAGCAGCTTAGAACTAAACACTGAAGCTTTCTTT.

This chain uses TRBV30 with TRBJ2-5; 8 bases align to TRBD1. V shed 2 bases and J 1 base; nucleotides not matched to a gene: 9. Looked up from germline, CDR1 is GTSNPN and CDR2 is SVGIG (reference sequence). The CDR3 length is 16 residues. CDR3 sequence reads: CAWSPEDRDGQETQYF. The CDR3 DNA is TGTGCCTGGAGTCCTGAGGACAGGGATGGCCAAGAGACCCAGTACTTC.

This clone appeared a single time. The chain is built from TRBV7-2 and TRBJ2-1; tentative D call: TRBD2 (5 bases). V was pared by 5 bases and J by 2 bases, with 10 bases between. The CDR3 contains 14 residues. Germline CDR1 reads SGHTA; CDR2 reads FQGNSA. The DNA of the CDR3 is TGTGCCAGCAGCCTCCGGACTGCCTACAATGAGCAGTTCTTC. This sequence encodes CASSLRTAYNEQFF.

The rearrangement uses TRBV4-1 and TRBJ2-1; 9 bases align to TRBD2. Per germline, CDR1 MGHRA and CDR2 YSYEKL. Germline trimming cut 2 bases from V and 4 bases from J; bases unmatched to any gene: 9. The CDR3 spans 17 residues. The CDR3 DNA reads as TGCGCCAGCAGCCAACTGGGTCTGGCGGGAGGGTACAATGAGCAGTTCTTC. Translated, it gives CASSQLGLAGGYNEQFF.

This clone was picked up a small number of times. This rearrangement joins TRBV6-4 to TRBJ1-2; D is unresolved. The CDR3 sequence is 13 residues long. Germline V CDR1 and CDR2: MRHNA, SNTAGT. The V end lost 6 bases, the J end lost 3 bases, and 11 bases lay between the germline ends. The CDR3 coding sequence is TGTGCCAGCAGGTACAGCCCCGACTATGGCTACACCTTC. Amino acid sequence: CASRYSPDYGYTF.

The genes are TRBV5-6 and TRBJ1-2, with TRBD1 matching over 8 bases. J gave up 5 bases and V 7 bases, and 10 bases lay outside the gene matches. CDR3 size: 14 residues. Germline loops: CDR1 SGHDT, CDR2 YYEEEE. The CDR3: CASQQGDIPYGYTF. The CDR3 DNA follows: TGTGCCAGCCAACAGGGGGATATCCCTTATGGCTACACCTTC.

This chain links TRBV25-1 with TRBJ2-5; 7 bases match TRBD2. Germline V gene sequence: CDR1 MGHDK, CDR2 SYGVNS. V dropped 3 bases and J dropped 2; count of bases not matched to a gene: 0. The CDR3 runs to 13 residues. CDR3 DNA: TGTGCCAGCAGTGAGGGAGGGCAAGAGACCCAGTACTTC. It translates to CASSEGGQETQYF. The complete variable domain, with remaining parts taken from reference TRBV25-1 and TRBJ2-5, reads EADIYQTPRYLVIGTGKKITLECSQTMGHDKMYWYQQDPGMELHLIHYSYGVNSTEKGDLSSESTVSRIRTEHFPLTLESARPSHTSQYLCASSEGGQETQYFGPGTRLLVL.

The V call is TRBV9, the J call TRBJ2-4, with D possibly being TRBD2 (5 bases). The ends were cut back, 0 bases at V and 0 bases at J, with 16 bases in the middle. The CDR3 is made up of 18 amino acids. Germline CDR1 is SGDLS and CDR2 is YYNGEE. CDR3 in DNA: TGTGCCAGCAGCGTAGGTCCCACTCGGGAACTAGCCAAAAACATTCAGTACTTC. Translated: CASSVGPTRELAKNIQYF.

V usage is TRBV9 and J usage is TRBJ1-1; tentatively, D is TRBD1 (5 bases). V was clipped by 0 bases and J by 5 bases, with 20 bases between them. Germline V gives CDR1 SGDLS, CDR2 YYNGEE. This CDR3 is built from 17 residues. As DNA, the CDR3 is TGTGCCAGCAGCGTAGGCCCGGGTTGGGGCCCGAGTACTGAAGCTTTCTTT. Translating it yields CASSVGPGWGPSTEAFF.

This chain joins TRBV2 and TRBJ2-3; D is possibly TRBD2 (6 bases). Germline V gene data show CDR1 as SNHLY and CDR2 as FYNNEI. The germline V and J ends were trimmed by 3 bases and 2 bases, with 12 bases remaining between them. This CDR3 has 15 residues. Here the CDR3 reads CASSDRWDSTDTQYF. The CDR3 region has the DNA TGTGCCAGCAGTGATCGGTGGGACTCCACAGATACGCAGTATTTT.

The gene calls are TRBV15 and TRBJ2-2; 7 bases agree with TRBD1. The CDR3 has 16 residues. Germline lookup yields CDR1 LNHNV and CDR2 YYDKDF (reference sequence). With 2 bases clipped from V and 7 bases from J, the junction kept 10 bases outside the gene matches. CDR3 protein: CATSRSTGEYGGELFF. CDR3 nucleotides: TGTGCCACCAGCAGATCCACAGGGGAGTACGGCGGGGAGCTGTTTTTT.

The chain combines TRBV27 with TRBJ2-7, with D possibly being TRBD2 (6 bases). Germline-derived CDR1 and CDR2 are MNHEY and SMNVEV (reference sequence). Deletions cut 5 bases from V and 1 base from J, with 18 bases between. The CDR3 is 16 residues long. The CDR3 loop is CASSPRILALSYEQYF. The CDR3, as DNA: TGTGCCAGCAGTCCCAGGATACTAGCTCTTTCCTACGAGCAGTACTTC.

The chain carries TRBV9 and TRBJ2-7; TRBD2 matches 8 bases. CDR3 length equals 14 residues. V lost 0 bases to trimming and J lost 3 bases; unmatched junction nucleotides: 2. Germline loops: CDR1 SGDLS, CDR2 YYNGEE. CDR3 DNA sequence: TGTGCCAGCAGCGTAGGCGGGGGGAACTACGAGCAGTACTTC. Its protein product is CASSVGGGNYEQYF.

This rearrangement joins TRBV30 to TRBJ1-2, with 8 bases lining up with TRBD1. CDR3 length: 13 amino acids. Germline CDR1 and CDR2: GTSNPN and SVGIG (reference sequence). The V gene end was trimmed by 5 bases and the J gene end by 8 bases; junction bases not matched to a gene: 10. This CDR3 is CAWGRTGTRGYTF. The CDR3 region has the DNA TGTGCCTGGGGAAGGACAGGGACGAGAGGCTACACCTTC.

The CDR3 region is CASSPVSVGLGYNEQFF. CDR3 nucleotides: TGTGCCAGCTCACCAGTTTCCGTGGGACTGGGATACAATGAGCAGTTCTTC. The genes are TRBV18 and TRBJ2-1; perhaps TRBD2 as D (6 bases). V was cut by 2 bases and J by 4 bases, with 18 bases left in between. CDR3 length equals 17 residues. CDR1 is KGHSH and CDR2 is LQKENI in the germline V gene.

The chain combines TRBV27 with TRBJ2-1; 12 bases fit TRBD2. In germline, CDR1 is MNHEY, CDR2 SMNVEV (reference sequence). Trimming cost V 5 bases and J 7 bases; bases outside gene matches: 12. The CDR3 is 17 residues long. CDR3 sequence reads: CASSILGLAGLWNEQFF. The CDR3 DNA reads TGTGCCAGCAGTATACTCGGACTAGCGGGACTTTGGAATGAGCAGTTCTTC.

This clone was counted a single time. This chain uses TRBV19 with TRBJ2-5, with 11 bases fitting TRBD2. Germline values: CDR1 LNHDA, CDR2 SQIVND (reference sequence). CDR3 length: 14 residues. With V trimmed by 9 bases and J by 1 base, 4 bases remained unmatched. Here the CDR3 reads CASSTSGIQETQYF. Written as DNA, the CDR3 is TGTGCCAGCTCGACTAGCGGGATCCAAGAGACCCAGTACTTC.

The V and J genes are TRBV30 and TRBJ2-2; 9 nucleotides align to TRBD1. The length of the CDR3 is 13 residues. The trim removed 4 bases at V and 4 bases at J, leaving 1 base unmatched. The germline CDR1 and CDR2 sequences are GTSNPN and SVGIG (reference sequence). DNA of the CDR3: TGTGCCTGGAAGGACAGGGGCACCGGGGAGCTGTTTTTT. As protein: CAWKDRGTGELFF.

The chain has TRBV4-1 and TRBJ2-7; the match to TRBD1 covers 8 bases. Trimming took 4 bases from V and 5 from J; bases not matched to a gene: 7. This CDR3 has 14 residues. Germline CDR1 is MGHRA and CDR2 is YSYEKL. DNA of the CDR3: TGCGCCAGCAGCCGGCCGGACAGGGTTCACGAGCAGTACTTC. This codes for CASSRPDRVHEQYF.